The present T cell receptor (beta chain) was sequenced within a study of post-analysis software for immune sequencing data (dated by TCRdb to the mid-2010s). Describing the broader study: Disease courses on record covered relapsing-remitting, secondary progressive and progressive-relapsing multiple sclerosis, though some patients had no subtype annotation. Patient repertoires were compared against 11 to 12 previously published healthy control repertoires from donors aged roughly 6 to 26 years. A subset of samples was prepared in parallel using single-end sample barcoding, then pooled and co-amplified after Illumina adapter ligation. Summary of the overall study and its limitations: Patients showed significantly higher frequencies than controls for several TRBV segments, among them TRBV5-6, TRBV5-1 and TRBV20-1. The control group was slightly older than the multiple sclerosis patient group. Normalized Chao1 diversity was significantly lower in multiple sclerosis patients than controls, suggesting substantial peripheral T-cell clonal expansion. When samples were clustered directly using the F measure, samples prepared in the same batch co-clustered strongly, which prompted a batch-effect correction.

Library preparation employed PCR. Sequenced on an Illumina HiSeq 2500. To reduce PCR and sequencing biases, unique molecular identifiers were incorporated into the TCR beta cDNA libraries. Per 1 to 10 million input T cells, roughly 0.5 million cDNA molecules were obtained, such that each molecule approximated one T cell. The same protocol used for the earlier healthy control dataset was applied to prepare and sequence the patient libraries. Within a given batch, samples were prepared together, multiplexed and sequenced on the same HiSeq lane. In the source study's methods: Raw barcoded reads were processed with MIGEC, discarding single-read molecular identifier groups before consensus assembly and CDR3 extraction. VDJtools was used for post-analysis of the clonotype tables, and diversity was normalized by down-sampling every dataset to the size of the smallest sample. Repertoire overlap clustering matched CDR3 amino acid but not nucleotide sequences to correct batch-related cross-sample contamination. The raw public data were reprocessed by TCRdb itself: fastp quality trimming at Q25, MiXCR clonotype calling, in-frame beta chains only. Identical CDR3 protein sequences are pooled into one entry, listed with their most common genes and DNA. The V and J calls, along with clone size, are taken from TCRdb and not from the paper's own processing. A total of hundreds of thousands of distinct CDR3 sequences appear in this sample, roughly three fifths of them only once. The ten largest clones add up to roughly 10% of the sample.

About this clonotype: Its antigen remains undetermined. No per-base quality is available; no much larger clone lies one base away.

To demonstrate the VDJtools post-analysis software, TCR beta repertoires were profiled from the peripheral blood of over ten young patients with multiple sclerosis. The patients with multiple sclerosis were children and adolescents between about 6 and 17 years of age. The trim is 8 bases for V and 2 bases for J, with a gap of 9 bases between the germline ends. The germline V gene sets CDR1 to ENHRY and CDR2 to SYGVKD. The CDR3 contains 12 residues, cysteine and phenylalanine counted. Just CDR3 DNA is preserved here, 36 bases in frame from base 1. The rearrangement combines TRBV10-3 with TRBJ1-1; the D gene is perhaps TRBD1, on 5 matching bases. Sequencing was carried out using blood. This clonotype originated in a girl aged 2 to 9 with multiple sclerosis. The CDR3 region has the sequence CAIGHSNTEAFF. The DNA is TGTGCCATCGGACACAGCAACACTGAAGCTTTCTTT.